This T cell receptor beta chain was found in a study of low-dose radiotherapy and immunotherapy resistance in tumors. This clonotype was detected many times. Germline values: CDR1 MNHEY, CDR2 SMNVEV (reference sequence). The CDR3 has 15 amino acids. Trimming pared 2 bases from V and 1 base from J, leaving 11 bases between. Time point described: after trial treatment. Treatment in this sample: LDRT plus nivolumab, ipilimumab, low-dose cyclophosphamide and aspirin (RACIN trial). Patients qualified if they had advanced solid tumors that lacked tumor-infiltrating lymphocytes. Covering alpha and beta chains, TRAV- and TRBV-specific primers were used for the first-strand cDNA. TCR amplification involved about 18 PCR cycles with a constant-region primer and V-primer adapter. MiXCR was run by TCRdb on the reads, yielding one entry per CDR3 protein. Among around 60,000 distinct CDR3 sequences listed, about 23% were seen once.

The sample in question was PBMCs, obtained after low-dose radiotherapy plus immunotherapy. The V and J genes are TRBV27 and TRBJ1-1, with D unclear. This sequence originates from a male donor with prostate cancer. CDR3 DNA: TGTGCCAGCAGTTTAATATTTGGCGGGAACACTGAAGCTTTCTTT. Its protein is CASSLIFGGNTEAFF.